A single sample is the source of the 28 T cell receptor beta chains below, sequenced in a study of graft-versus-host responses after intestinal transplantation. Assay: immunoSEQ multiplex PCR; the TCRdb copy retains only in-frame clones and omits some. The repertoire consists of around 4,900 clones, with about four fifths occurring once and the leading ten covering about 8.5%. Graft specimens yielded both intraepithelial and lamina propria lymphocytes. Sample: ileum tissue, taken about 130 days after intestinal transplantation. The receptors originated from a human patient who received an intestinal transplant, so some T cells may come from the graft donor.

The rearrangement joins TRBV2 to TRBJ1-3; TRBD1 agrees at 7 bases. With 1 base clipped from V and 0 bases from J, the junction kept 3 bases outside the gene matches. The germline V gene has CDR1 SNHLY and CDR2 FYNNEI. The CDR3 runs to 16 residues. DNA of the CDR3: TGTGCCAGCAGTGAAGGGGACAGCTACTCTGGAAACACCATATATTTT. This codes for CASSEGDSYSGNTIYF. The full variable domain, in which reference TRBV2 and TRBJ1-3 provide the parts outside the CDR3, is EPEVTQTPSHQVTQMGQEVILRCVPISNHLYFYWYRQILGQKVEFLVSFYNNEISEKSEIFDDQFSVERPDGSNFTLKIRSTKLEDSAMYFCASSEGDSYSGNTIYFGEGSWLTVV.

The genes are TRBV6-5 and TRBJ2-7, with D tentatively TRBD1 (6 bases). Germline CDR1 reads MNHEY; CDR2 reads SVGAGI. V lost 5 bases, J lost 3 bases, and 14 bases lay in between. This CDR3 is built from 14 residues. The DNA of the CDR3 is TGTGCCAGCAGTGGGCAAGGGGGTATCTACGAGCAGTACTTC. Protein: CASSGQGGIYEQYF.

V usage is TRBV5-1 and J usage is TRBJ2-4; D might be TRBD1 (6 bases). The CDR3 spans 15 residues. The germline CDR1 and CDR2 sequences are SGHRS and YFSETQ. Trimming stripped 4 bases from V and 0 bases from J, with 11 bases between. The CDR3 reads CASSDIQGAKNIQYF. As DNA, the CDR3 is TGCGCCAGCAGCGACATACAGGGAGCCAAAAACATTCAGTACTTC. Full variable domain (outside the CDR3, taken from reference TRBV5-1 and TRBJ2-4): KAGVTQTPRYLIKTRGQQVTLSCSPISGHRSVSWYQQTPGQGLQFLFEYFSETQRNKGNFPGRFSGRQFSNSRSEMNVSTLELGDSALYLCASSDIQGAKNIQYFGAGTRLSVL.

The chain carries TRBV5-4 and TRBJ1-2; D may be TRBD1 (5 bases). This CDR3 is 16 amino acids long. Germline V gene data show CDR1 as SGHNT and CDR2 as YYREEE (reference sequence). Deletions cut 4 bases from V and 0 bases from J, with 16 bases between. CDR3 sequence: CASSRGGAPANYGYTF. Written as DNA, the CDR3 is TGTGCCAGCAGCAGGGGTGGAGCGCCCGCTAACTATGGCTACACCTTC.

This clone was detected only a few times. The J gene is TRBJ2-7, the V gene TRBV6-1; 13 nucleotides agree with TRBD2. With 1 base clipped from V and 4 bases from J, the junction kept 1 base outside the gene matches. The CDR3 totals 15 residues. Germline V CDR1 and CDR2: MNHNS, SASEGT. The DNA of the CDR3 is TGTGCCAGCAGTGAAGGGACTAGCGGGAGTTACGAGCAGTACTTC. Residues: CASSEGTSGSYEQYF.

Concerning this clone: One junction end disagrees with the germline gene, perhaps due to a read error. This rearrangement joins TRBV7-2 to TRBJ1-3; 7 nucleotides agree with TRBD1. This CDR3 is built from 16 residues. Germline V lookup: CDR1 SGHTA, CDR2 FQGNSA. The CDR3 sequence: CASSHWDSDSGNTIYF. In DNA form, the CDR3 reads TGCGCCAGCAGCCACTGGGACAGTGATTCTGGAAACACCATATATTTT.

This chain uses TRBV7-2 with TRBJ2-2; D is unclear. V was shortened by 3 bases and J by 5 bases, with 10 bases between the two germline ends. CDR3 length equals 14 residues. Germline V gives CDR1 SGHTA, CDR2 FQGNSA. In DNA form, the CDR3 reads TGTGCCAGCAGCTTGTCCTATAATACCGGGGAGCTGTTTTTT. It yields the protein CASSLSYNTGELFF.

This CDR3 reads CATRTEGRVEAFF. The CDR3 DNA reads as TGTGCCACCCGGACGGAAGGGCGTGTTGAAGCTTTCTTT. The chain couples TRBV5-8 to TRBJ1-1; D unclear. V shed 9 bases and J shed 7 bases, with 19 bases lying between them. The CDR3 covers 13 residues. Germline V lookup: CDR1 SGHTS, CDR2 YDEGEE.

The J gene is TRBJ2-1, the V gene TRBV19, with no clear D. The CDR3 is 16 residues long. V lost 4 bases and J lost 0, with 13 bases in between. Per germline, CDR1 LNHDA and CDR2 SQIVND (reference sequence). The CDR3 DNA reads as TGTGCCAGTAGTACGCCCGGCTTCAGCTCCTACAATGAGCAGTTCTTC. It encodes CASSTPGFSSYNEQFF.

V gene TRBV5-1 combines with J gene TRBJ2-2, with 7 bases aligning to TRBD2. The ends lost 3 bases at V and 7 bases at J; junction bases unmatched: 12. The germline V gene has CDR1 SGHRS and CDR2 YFSETQ. This CDR3 contains 16 residues. The CDR3 DNA reads as TGCGCCAGCAGCTCCCTACCGACGGGGGAGGGCGGGGAGCTGTTTTTT. This sequence encodes CASSSLPTGEGGELFF.

The chain uses TRBV7-9 and TRBJ1-2, with D possibly being TRBD1 (6 bases). CDR3 length equals 15 residues. CDR1 SEHNR and CDR2 FQNEAQ come from the germline V gene (reference sequence). The germline V and J ends were trimmed by 5 bases and 9 bases, with 22 bases remaining between them. CDR3 loop: CASSPWQGLAWSYTF. As DNA, the CDR3 is TGTGCCAGCAGCCCCTGGCAGGGGCTAGCGTGGAGCTACACCTTC.

The rearrangement joins TRBV28 to TRBJ1-2; TRBD1 aligns across 9 bases. Trimming at V came to 11 bases and at J to 8 bases, leaving 21 bases not matched to a gene. Germline V gene lookup returns CDR1 MDHEN and CDR2 SYDVKM. CDR3 length: 16 residues. CDR3: CAAGVFGTGILGGYTF. The CDR3, as DNA: TGTGCCGCAGGGGTCTTCGGGACAGGGATTTTGGGAGGCTACACCTTC.

This clone occurred a few times. The rearrangement links TRBV7-9 to TRBJ1-3, with 9 bases fitting TRBD1. This CDR3 has 17 amino acids. Germline-derived CDR1 and CDR2 are SEHNR and FQNEAQ (reference sequence). V shed 1 base, J shed 4 bases, and the junction held 8 bases outside the gene matches. The CDR3 region has the DNA TGTGCCAGCAGCTTAGAAGTTTGGACAGGGGAGGGAAACACCATATATTTT. This translates into CASSLEVWTGEGNTIYF.

The chain combines TRBV7-2 with TRBJ1-5; perhaps TRBD1 as D (6 bases). The CDR3 contains 16 residues. V lost 3 bases and J 2 bases, leaving 14 bases between the germline ends. Germline V gene sequence: CDR1 SGHTA, CDR2 FQGNSA. CDR3 sequence: CASSFQGSLGNQPQHF. The CDR3 DNA reads as TGTGCCAGCAGCTTCCAGGGGAGTTTAGGCAATCAGCCCCAGCATTTT.

This clone was seen once. The chain joins TRBV5-6 to TRBJ2-3, with D maybe TRBD1 (5 bases). The CDR3 extends over 15 amino acids. Germline-derived CDR1 and CDR2 are SGHDT and YYEEEE. V gave up 3 bases and J gave up 0 bases, with 11 bases separating them. CDR3 sequence (DNA): TGTGCCAGCAGCTACAGGTCAGGAAGCACAGATACGCAGTATTTT. Translation: CASSYRSGSTDTQYF.

This chain links TRBV5-1 with TRBJ2-6; weak D call: TRBD2 (6 bases). V gave up 4 bases and J gave up 12 bases, with 11 bases separating them. This CDR3 comprises 12 residues. The V gene's germline CDR1 is SGHRS and CDR2 YFSETQ. The CDR3 loop reads CASSPKEGVLTF. CDR3 DNA sequence: TGCGCCAGCAGCCCCAAGGAGGGCGTCCTGACTTTC.

This clone was detected only a few times. The chain couples TRBV6-5 to TRBJ2-7, with D hard to call. There are 15 residues in the CDR3. CDR1 is MNHEY and CDR2 is SVGAGI in the germline V gene. Trimming stripped 2 bases from V and 2 bases from J, with 13 bases between. This chain's CDR3 is CASSYGISSTYEQYF. CDR3 DNA: TGTGCCAGCAGTTACGGCATTTCCAGCACCTACGAGCAGTACTTC.

This chain connects TRBV6-1 to TRBJ2-3, with TRBD2 matching 14 bases. The J segment lost 4 bases and the V segment lost 7 bases, leaving 4 bases of the junction unmatched. Looked up from germline, CDR1 is MNHNS and CDR2 is SASEGT. The CDR3 runs 15 residues. The CDR3 reads CASMGLAGEPDTQYF. In DNA, the CDR3 is TGTGCCAGCATGGGACTAGCGGGAGAGCCAGATACGCAGTATTTT.

This sequence joins TRBV9 and TRBJ1-2, with TRBD1 matching 12 bases. The CDR3 length is 16 residues. Trimming removed 2 bases from V and 3 bases from J; junction bases left unmatched: 5. Germline V gene sequence: CDR1 SGDLS, CDR2 YYNGEE. The CDR3 spells CASSVPGQGADYGYTF. CDR3 DNA: TGTGCCAGCAGCGTCCCGGGACAGGGGGCAGACTATGGCTACACCTTC.

This clone has a handful of counts. This chain joins TRBV12-5 and TRBJ2-5; 8 bases map to TRBD2. Germline V gene lookup returns CDR1 LGHNT and CDR2 FRNRAP. V lost 1 base to trimming and J lost 7 bases; unmatched junction nucleotides: 8. The CDR3 covers 15 residues. Here the CDR3 reads CASGLGGTRDATQYF. CDR3 nucleotide sequence: TGTGCTAGTGGTTTGGGGGGGACTAGGGACGCGACCCAGTACTTC.

This clone occurred a few times. This sequence joins TRBV5-6 and TRBJ1-4, with D possibly matching TRBD1 (5 bases). Per the germline V gene, CDR1 is SGHDT and CDR2 is YYEEEE. V was cut by 4 bases and J by 7 bases, with 17 bases left in between. CDR3 length: 15 amino acids. The CDR3 DNA reads as TGTGCCAGCAGCCCCTCGGGGGGGTTTTCTGAAAAACTGTTTTTT. This gives the protein CASSPSGGFSEKLFF.

This clone was observed a few times. This chain connects TRBV21-1 to TRBJ1-1; TRBD1 was called by the table and not checked on the DNA. TRBV21-1 is assigned pseudogene status. This CDR3 has 16 amino acids. The CDR3 loop is CASRDRGGKIFTEAFF. CDR3 DNA: TGTGCCAGCAGGGACAGAGGGGGAAAAATATTCACTGAAGCTTTCTTT.

The V and J genes are TRBV2 and TRBJ1-1, with D possibly TRBD1 on 5 matching bases. CDR3 length: 11 residues. Germline values: CDR1 SNHLY, CDR2 FYNNEI. Trimming took off 10 bases at V and 1 base at J, with 7 bases between the two ends. DNA for the CDR3: TGTGCCATCGGGGGGAACACTGAAGCTTTCTTT. Its translation is CAIGGNTEAFF. The variable domain in full, completed from reference TRBV2 and TRBJ1-1, reads EPEVTQTPSHQVTQMGQEVILRCVPISNHLYFYWYRQILGQKVEFLVSFYNNEISEKSEIFDDQFSVERPDGSNFTLKIRSTKLEDSAMYFCAIGGNTEAFFGQGTRLTVV.

The V gene is TRBV27, the J gene TRBJ2-7; 8 bases agree with TRBD1. The CDR3 contains 16 residues. CDR1 is MNHEY and CDR2 is SMNVEV in the germline V gene (reference sequence). V shed 5 bases, J shed 0 bases, and the junction held 9 bases outside the gene matches. Written as DNA, the CDR3 is TGTGCCAGCAGTCCAACCCCGACAGGGGCCTCCTACGAGCAGTACTTC. This sequence encodes CASSPTPTGASYEQYF.

This clone showed up just a few times. This chain links TRBV19 with TRBJ1-2; no firm D call. The CDR3 covers 12 residues. Per the germline V gene, CDR1 is LNHDA and CDR2 is SQIVND (reference sequence). Deletions cut 6 bases from V and 7 bases from J, with 12 bases between. The DNA of the CDR3 is TGTGCCAGTAGCCATTGGGAGGGTGGCTACACCTTC. This gives the protein CASSHWEGGYTF. Full variable domain (remainder filled in from reference TRBV19 and TRBJ1-2): DGGITQSPKYLFRKEGQNVTLSCEQNLNHDAMYWYRQDPGQGLRLIYYSQIVNDFQKGDIAEGYSVSREKKESFPLTVTSAQKNPTAFYLCASSHWEGGYTFGSGTRLTVV.

This chain links TRBV9 with TRBJ2-3; tentative D call: TRBD2 (7 bases). Between the trimmed V and J ends, which lost 4 bases and 2 bases, there was a span of 17 bases. The CDR3 consists of 16 residues. Germline loops: CDR1 SGDLS, CDR2 YYNGEE. CDR3 protein: CASSSGDGGVTDTQYF. In DNA, the CDR3 is TGTGCCAGCAGCTCAGGGGATGGGGGGGTCACAGATACGCAGTATTTT. The complete variable domain, with remaining parts taken from reference TRBV9 and TRBJ2-3, reads DSGVTQTPKHLITATGQRVTLRCSPRSGDLSVYWYQQSLDQGLQFLIQYYNGEERAKGNILERFSAQQFPDLHSELNLSSLELGDSALYFCASSSGDGGVTDTQYFGPGTRLTVL.

CDR3 sequence: CASSLGRPEVDTQYF. CDR3 coding DNA: TGCGCCAGCAGCTTGGGGAGGCCAGAAGTAGATACGCAGTATTTT. The chain has TRBV5-1 and TRBJ2-3, with D possibly TRBD2 on 5 matching bases. The length of the CDR3 is 15 residues. Germline loops: CDR1 SGHRS, CDR2 YFSETQ. V lost 0 bases to trimming and J lost 5 bases, with 13 bases between them. Filled out from reference TRBV5-1 and TRBJ2-3, the complete variable domain reads KAGVTQTPRYLIKTRGQQVTLSCSPISGHRSVSWYQQTPGQGLQFLFEYFSETQRNKGNFPGRFSGRQFSNSRSEMNVSTLELGDSALYLCASSLGRPEVDTQYFGPGTRLTVL.

This rearrangement joins TRBV29-1 to TRBJ2-1; D gene ambiguous. The CDR3 spans 18 residues. Germline V gives CDR1 SQVTM, CDR2 ANQGSEA. Deletions cut 7 bases from V and 0 bases from J, with 25 bases between. This CDR3 is CSAEGTPTPKSSYNEQFF. The CDR3, as DNA: TGCAGCGCCGAAGGAACCCCAACGCCTAAATCCTCCTACAATGAGCAGTTCTTC.